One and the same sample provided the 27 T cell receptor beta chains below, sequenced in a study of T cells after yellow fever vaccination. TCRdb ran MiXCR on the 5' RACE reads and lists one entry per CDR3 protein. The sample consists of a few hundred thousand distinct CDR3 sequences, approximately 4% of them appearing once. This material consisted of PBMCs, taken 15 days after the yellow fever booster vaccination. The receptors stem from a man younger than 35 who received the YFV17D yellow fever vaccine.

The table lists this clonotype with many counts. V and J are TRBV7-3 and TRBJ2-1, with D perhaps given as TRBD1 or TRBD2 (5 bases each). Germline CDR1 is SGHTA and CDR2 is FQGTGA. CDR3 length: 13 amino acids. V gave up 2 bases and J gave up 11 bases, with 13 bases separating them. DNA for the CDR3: TGTGCCAGCAGCTTACGGGACGACTCAAAGCAGTTCTTC. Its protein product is CASSLRDDSKQFF.

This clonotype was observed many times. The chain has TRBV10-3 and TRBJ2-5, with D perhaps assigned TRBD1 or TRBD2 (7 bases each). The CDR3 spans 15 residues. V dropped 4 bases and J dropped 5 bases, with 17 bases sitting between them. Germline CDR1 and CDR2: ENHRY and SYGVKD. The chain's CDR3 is CAISGMTGRAETQYF. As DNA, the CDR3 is TGTGCCATCAGTGGCATGACAGGGAGGGCGGAGACCCAGTACTTC.

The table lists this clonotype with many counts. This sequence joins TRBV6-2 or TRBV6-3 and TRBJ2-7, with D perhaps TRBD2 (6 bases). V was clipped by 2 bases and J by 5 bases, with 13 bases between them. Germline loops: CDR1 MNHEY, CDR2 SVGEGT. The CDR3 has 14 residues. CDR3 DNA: TGTGCCAGCAGTTACGCAGGGACTCTTAACGAGCAGTACTTC. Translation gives CASSYAGTLNEQYF.

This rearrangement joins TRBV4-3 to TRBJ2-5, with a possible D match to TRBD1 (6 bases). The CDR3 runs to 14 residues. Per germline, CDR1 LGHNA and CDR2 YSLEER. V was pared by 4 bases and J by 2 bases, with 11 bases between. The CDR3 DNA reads TGCGCCAGCAGCCCGGACAGCGGACAAGAGACCCAGTACTTC. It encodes CASSPDSGQETQYF.

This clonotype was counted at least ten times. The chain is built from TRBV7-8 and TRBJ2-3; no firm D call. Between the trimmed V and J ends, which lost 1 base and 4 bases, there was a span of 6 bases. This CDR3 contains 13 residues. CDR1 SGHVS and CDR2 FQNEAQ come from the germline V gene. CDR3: CASSLVSADTQYF. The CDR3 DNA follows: TGTGCCAGCAGCTTAGTTTCAGCAGATACGCAGTATTTT. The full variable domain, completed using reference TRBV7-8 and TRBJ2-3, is GAGVSQSPRYKVAKRGQDVALRCDPISGHVSLFWYQQALGQGPEFLTYFQNEAQLDKSGLPSDRFFAERPEGSVSTLKIQRTQQEDSAVYLCASSLVSADTQYFGPGTRLTVL.

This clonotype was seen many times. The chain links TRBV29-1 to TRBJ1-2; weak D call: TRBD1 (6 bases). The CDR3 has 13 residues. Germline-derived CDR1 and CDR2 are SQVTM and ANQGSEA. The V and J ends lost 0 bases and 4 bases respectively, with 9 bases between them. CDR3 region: CSVEEGAAYGYTF. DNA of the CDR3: TGCAGCGTTGAAGAGGGGGCCGCCTATGGCTACACCTTC. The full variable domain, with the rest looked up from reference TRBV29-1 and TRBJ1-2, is SAVISQKPSRDICQRGTSLTIQCQVDSQVTMMFWYRQQPGQSLTLIATANQGSEATYESGFVIDKFPISRPNLTFSTLTVSNMSPEDSSIYLCSVEEGAAYGYTFGSGTRLTVV.

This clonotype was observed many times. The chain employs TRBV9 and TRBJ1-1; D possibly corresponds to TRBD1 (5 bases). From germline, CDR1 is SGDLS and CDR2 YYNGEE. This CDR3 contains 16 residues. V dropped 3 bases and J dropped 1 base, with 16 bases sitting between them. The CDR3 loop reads CASSAAPQGGNTEAFF. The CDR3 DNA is TGTGCCAGCAGCGCCGCACCGCAGGGAGGGAACACTGAAGCTTTCTTT.

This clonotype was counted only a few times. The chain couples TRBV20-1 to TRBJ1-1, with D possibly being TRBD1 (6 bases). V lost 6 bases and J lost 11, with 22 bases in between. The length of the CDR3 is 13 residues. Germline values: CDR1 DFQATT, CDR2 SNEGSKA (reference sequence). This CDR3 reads CSALNWGGSGAFF. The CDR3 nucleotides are TGCAGTGCCCTAAACTGGGGGGGCTCGGGGGCTTTCTTT.

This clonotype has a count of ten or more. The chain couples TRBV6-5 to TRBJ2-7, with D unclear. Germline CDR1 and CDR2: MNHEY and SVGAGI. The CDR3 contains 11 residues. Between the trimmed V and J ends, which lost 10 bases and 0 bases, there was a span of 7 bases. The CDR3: CATRSSYEQYF. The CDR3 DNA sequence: TGTGCCACCCGGAGCTCCTACGAGCAGTACTTC.

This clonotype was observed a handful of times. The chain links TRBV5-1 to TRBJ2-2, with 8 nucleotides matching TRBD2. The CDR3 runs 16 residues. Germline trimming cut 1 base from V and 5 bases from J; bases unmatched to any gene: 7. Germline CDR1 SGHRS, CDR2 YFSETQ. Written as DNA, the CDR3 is TGCGCCAGCAGCTTGTTGGCGGGGGGCCCTACCGGGGAGCTGTTTTTT. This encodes CASSLLAGGPTGELFF.

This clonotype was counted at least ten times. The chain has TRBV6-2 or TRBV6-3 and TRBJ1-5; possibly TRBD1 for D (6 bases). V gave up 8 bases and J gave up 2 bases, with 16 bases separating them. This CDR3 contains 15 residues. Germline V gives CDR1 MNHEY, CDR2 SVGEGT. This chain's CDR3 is CASLERGGGNQPQHF. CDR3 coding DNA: TGTGCCAGCCTCGAGAGGGGGGGAGGCAATCAGCCCCAGCATTTT.

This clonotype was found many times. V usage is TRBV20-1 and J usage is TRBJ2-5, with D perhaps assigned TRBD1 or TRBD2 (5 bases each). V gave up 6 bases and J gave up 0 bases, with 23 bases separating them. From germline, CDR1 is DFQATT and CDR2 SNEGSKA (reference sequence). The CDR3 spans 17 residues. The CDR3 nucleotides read TGCAGTGCCCGAGGGCGATTAGGACACCCGTACCAAGAGACCCAGTACTTC. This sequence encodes CSARGRLGHPYQETQYF.

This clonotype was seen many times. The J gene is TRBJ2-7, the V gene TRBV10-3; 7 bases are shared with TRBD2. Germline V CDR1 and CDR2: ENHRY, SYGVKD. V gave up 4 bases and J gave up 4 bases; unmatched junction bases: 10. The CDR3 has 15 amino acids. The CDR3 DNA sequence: TGTGCCATCAGTGTAATAGTGGGAGGGATTTACGAGCAGTACTTC. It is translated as CAISVIVGGIYEQYF.

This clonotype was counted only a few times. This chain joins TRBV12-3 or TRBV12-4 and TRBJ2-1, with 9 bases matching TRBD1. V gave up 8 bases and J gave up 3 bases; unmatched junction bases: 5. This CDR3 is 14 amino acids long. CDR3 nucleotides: TGTGCCAGCCGTGGGGACAGGGTCTACAATGAGCAGTTCTTC. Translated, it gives CASRGDRVYNEQFF.

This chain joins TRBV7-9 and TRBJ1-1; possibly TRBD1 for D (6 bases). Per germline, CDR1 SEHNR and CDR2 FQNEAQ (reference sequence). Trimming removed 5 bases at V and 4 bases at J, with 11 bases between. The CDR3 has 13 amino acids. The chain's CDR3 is CASSTGRGTEAFF. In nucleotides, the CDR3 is TGTGCCAGCAGCACAGGGCGCGGCACTGAAGCTTTCTTT.

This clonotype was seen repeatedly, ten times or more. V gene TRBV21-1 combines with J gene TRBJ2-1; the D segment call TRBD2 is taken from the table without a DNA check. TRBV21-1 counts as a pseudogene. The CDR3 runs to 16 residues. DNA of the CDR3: TGTGCCAGCAGCAAAGCGACGACTAGCGGGAGTAATGAGCAGTTCTTC. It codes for CASSKATTSGSNEQFF.

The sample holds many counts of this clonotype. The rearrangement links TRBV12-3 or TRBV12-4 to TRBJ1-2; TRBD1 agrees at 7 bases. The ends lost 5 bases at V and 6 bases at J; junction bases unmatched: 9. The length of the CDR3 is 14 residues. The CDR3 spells CASSPWTGDHGYTF. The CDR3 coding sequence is TGTGCCAGCAGTCCGTGGACAGGCGACCATGGCTACACCTTC.

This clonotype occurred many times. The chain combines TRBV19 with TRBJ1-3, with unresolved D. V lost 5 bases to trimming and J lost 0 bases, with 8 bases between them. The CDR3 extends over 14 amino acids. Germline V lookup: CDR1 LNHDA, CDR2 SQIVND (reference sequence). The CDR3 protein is CASSVTRSGNTIYF. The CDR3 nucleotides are TGTGCCAGTAGTGTGACCCGCTCTGGAAACACCATATATTTT.

CDR3 in amino acids: CASSLVVGSPLHF. CDR3 coding DNA: TGTGCCAGCAGCTTAGTGGTTGGGTCACCCCTCCACTTT. V is TRBV7-2 and J is TRBJ1-6; D gene unclear. The germline CDR1 and CDR2 sequences are SGHTA and FQGNSA. The CDR3 runs 13 residues. V was trimmed by 1 base and J by 10 bases, leaving 8 bases between them.

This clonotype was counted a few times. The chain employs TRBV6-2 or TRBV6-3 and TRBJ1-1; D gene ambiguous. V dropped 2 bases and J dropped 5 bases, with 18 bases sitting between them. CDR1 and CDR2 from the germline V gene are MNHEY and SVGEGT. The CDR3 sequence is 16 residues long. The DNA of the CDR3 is TGTGCCAGCAGTTACATCGCAACGGGGTGGGAGACTGAAGCTTTCTTT. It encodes CASSYIATGWETEAFF.

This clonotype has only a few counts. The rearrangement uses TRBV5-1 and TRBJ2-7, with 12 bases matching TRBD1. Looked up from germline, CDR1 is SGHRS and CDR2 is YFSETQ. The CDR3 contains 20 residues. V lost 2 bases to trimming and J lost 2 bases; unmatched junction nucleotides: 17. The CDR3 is CASSFAGTGGYIELPYEQYF. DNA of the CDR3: TGCGCCAGCAGCTTCGCCGGGACAGGGGGCTACATTGAATTGCCCTACGAGCAGTACTTC.

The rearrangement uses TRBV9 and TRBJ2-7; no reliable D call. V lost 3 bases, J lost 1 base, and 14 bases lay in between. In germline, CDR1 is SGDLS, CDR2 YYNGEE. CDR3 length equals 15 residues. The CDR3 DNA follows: TGTGCCAGCAGCGAAACATCGGCAAGGTCCTACGAGCAGTACTTC. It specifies CASSETSARSYEQYF. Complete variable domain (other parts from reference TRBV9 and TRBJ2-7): DSGVTQTPKHLITATGQRVTLRCSPRSGDLSVYWYQQSLDQGLQFLIQYYNGEERAKGNILERFSAQQFPDLHSELNLSSLELGDSALYFCASSETSARSYEQYFGPGTRLTVT.

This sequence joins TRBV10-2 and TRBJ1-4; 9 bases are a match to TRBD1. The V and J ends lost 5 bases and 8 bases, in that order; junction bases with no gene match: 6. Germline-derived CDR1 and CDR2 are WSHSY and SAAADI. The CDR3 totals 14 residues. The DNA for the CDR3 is TGCGCCAGCAGTACTGTGACAGGGGGGGAAAAACTGTTTTTT. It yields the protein CASSTVTGGEKLFF.

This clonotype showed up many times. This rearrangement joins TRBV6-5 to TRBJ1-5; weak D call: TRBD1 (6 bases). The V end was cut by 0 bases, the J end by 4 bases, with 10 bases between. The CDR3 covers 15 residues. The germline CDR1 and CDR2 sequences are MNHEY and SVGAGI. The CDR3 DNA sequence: TGTGCCAGCAGTTACTCCAGGGGAGGGAATCAGCCCCAGCATTTT. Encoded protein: CASSYSRGGNQPQHF.

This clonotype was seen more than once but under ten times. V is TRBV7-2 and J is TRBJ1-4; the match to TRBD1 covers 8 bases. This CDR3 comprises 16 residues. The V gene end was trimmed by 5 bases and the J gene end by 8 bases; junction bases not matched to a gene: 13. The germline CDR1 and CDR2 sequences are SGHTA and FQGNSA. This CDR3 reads CASSLSPGTGEEKLFF. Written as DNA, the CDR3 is TGTGCCAGCAGCCTCTCCCCCGGGACAGGTGAAGAAAAACTGTTTTTT.

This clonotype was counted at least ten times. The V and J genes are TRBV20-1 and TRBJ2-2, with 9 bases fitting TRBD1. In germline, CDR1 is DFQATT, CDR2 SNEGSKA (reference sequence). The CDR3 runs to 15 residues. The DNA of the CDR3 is TGCAGGGCCAACCGGGACAGGGATCACACCGGGGAGCTGTTTTTT. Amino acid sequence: CRANRDRDHTGELFF.

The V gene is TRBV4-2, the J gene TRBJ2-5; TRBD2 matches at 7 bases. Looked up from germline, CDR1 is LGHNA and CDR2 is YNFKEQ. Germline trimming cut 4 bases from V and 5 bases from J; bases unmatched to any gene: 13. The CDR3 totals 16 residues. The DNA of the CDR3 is TGTGCCAGCAGCCGCGCCGGGGGGAGGAGTCGGGAGACCCAGTACTTC. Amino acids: CASSRAGGRSRETQYF.